A single sample gave rise to the 12 T cell receptor beta chains below, sequenced in a study of blood T cell repertoires in COVID-19. Data came from immunoSEQ multiplex PCR; TCRdb stores just in-frame clones and leaves some out. The sample includes about 150,000 clones, roughly 80% of them seen just once. Sequenced input: peripheral blood. Receptors were obtained from a woman aged 80 or over with acute or convalescent COVID-19.

V and J are TRBV15 and TRBJ1-2; a possible D gene is TRBD1 (5 bases). The CDR3 has 14 amino acids. V was trimmed by 3 bases and J by 3 bases, leaving 11 bases between them. Germline-derived CDR1 and CDR2 are LNHNV and YYDKDF (reference sequence). The CDR3: CATSRREGHYGYTF. The CDR3 bases are TGTGCCACCAGCAGGAGGGAGGGGCACTATGGCTACACCTTC.

This clone appeared once. The rearrangement links TRBV15 to TRBJ1-2, with D perhaps TRBD1 (5 bases). This CDR3 is built from 13 residues. Germline CDR1 is LNHNV and CDR2 is YYDKDF (reference sequence). Trimming removed 8 bases at V and 4 bases at J, with 14 bases between. The CDR3 reads CATSQAGRYGYTF. The CDR3 DNA reads as TGTGCCACCTCACAGGCAGGTCGCTATGGCTACACCTTC.

The chain is built from TRBV2 and TRBJ2-5, with a tentative D call TRBD1 (6 bases). Trimming removed 6 bases from V and 1 base from J, with 12 bases in between. Per germline, CDR1 SNHLY and CDR2 FYNNEI. CDR3 length: 14 amino acids. The CDR3 is CASRLTGGQETQYF. CDR3 nucleotide sequence: TGTGCCAGCAGGTTGACAGGAGGCCAAGAGACCCAGTACTTC.

The rearrangement links TRBV14 to TRBJ1-2; TRBD1 is a possible D gene (6 bases). This CDR3 comprises 15 residues. Germline V gene lookup returns CDR1 SGHDN and CDR2 FVKESK. Trimming took off 0 bases at V and 4 bases at J, with 12 bases between the two ends. CDR3 region: CASSQDTGISYGYTF. The CDR3 bases are TGTGCCAGCAGCCAAGATACAGGGATCTCCTATGGCTACACCTTC.

The rearrangement uses TRBV5-1 and TRBJ2-5; D remains unclear. Germline CDR1 and CDR2: SGHRS and YFSETQ. Between the trimmed V and J ends, which lost 0 bases and 5 bases, there was a span of 8 bases. The CDR3 runs to 13 residues. The CDR3 nucleotides read TGCGCCAGCAGCTTGGATACATTGGAGACCCAGTACTTC. This translates into CASSLDTLETQYF.

V usage is TRBV7-8 and J usage is TRBJ2-7; 8 positions match TRBD1. With 1 base clipped from V and 0 bases from J, the junction kept 5 bases outside the gene matches. Germline CDR1 reads SGHVS; CDR2 reads FQNEAQ. The CDR3 has 16 residues. CDR3 residues: CASSLGTGGNSYEQYF. In DNA, the CDR3 is TGTGCCAGCAGCTTAGGTACAGGGGGAAACTCCTACGAGCAGTACTTC.

The V and J genes are TRBV5-5 and TRBJ2-5; TRBD2 matches 12 bases. V was clipped by 0 bases and J by 5 bases; unmatched bases: 5. The CDR3 has 16 amino acids. Per the germline V gene, CDR1 is SGHKS and CDR2 is YYEKEE (reference sequence). In DNA, the CDR3 is TGTGCCAGCAGCTTGGGACTAGCGGGGGAATGGGAGACCCAGTACTTC. Amino acids: CASSLGLAGEWETQYF.

The sample holds many counts of this clone. The J gene is TRBJ1-1, the V gene TRBV19; tentatively, D is TRBD1 (6 bases). V dropped 3 bases and J dropped 0 bases, with 8 bases sitting between them. Germline CDR1 LNHDA, CDR2 SQIVND (reference sequence). This CDR3 spans 14 amino acids. CDR3 loop: CASSIDRLNTEAFF. As DNA, the CDR3 is TGTGCCAGTAGTATCGACAGGTTGAACACTGAAGCTTTCTTT.

The CDR3 loop is CASSFSSGNTIYF. The CDR3 DNA follows: TGTGCCAGCAGTTTTAGCTCTGGAAACACCATATATTTT. The V gene is TRBV12-3 or TRBV12-4, the J gene TRBJ1-3, with unresolved D. The CDR3 runs 13 residues. The V end was cut by 3 bases, the J end by 0 bases, with 3 bases between.

The chain employs TRBV7-3 and TRBJ1-1, with TRBD1 matching 8 bases. In germline, CDR1 is SGHTA, CDR2 FQGTGA. V shed 4 bases, J shed 1 base, and the junction held 2 bases outside the gene matches. This CDR3 spans 14 amino acids. The CDR3 DNA follows: TGTGCCAGCAGCTCAGGGGGCGGGAACACTGAAGCTTTCTTT. Translating it yields CASSSGGGNTEAFF.

The V call is TRBV19, the J call TRBJ2-5; 8 nucleotides match TRBD1. From germline, CDR1 is LNHDA and CDR2 SQIVND (reference sequence). The V and J ends lost 5 bases and 5 bases, in that order; junction bases with no gene match: 10. The CDR3 has 15 amino acids. CDR3 DNA: TGTGCCAGTAGTCCGGGGAACAGGGGGAAGGAGACCCAGTACTTC. It translates to CASSPGNRGKETQYF.

The rearrangement uses TRBV3-1 (or the pseudogene TRBV3-2) and TRBJ1-4; TRBD1 might be the D (5 bases). There are 13 residues in the CDR3. The V end lost 5 bases, the J end lost 14 bases, and 18 bases lay between the germline ends. From germline, CDR1 is LGHDT and CDR2 YNNKEL (reference sequence). The CDR3 nucleotides read TGTGCCAGCAGCTTCGAACGTCGTCCAGGGCTGTTTTTT. This codes for CASSFERRPGLFF.